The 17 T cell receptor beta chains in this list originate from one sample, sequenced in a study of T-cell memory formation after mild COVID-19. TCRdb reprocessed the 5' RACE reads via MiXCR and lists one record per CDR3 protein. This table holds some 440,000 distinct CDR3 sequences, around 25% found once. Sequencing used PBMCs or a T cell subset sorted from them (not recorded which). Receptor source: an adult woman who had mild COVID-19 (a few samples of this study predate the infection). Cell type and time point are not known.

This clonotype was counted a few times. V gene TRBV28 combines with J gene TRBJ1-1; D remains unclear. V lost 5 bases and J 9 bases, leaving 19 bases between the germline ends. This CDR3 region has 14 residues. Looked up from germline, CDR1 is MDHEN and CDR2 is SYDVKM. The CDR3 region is CASSHNGKAYQAFF. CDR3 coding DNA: TGTGCCAGCAGTCACAACGGGAAGGCATACCAAGCTTTCTTT. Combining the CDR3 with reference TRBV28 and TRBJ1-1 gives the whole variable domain DVKVTQSSRYLVKRTGEKVFLECVQDMDHENMFWYRQDPGLGLRLIYFSYDVKMKEKGDIPEGYSVSREKKERFSLILESASTNQTSMYLCASSHNGKAYQAFFGQGTRLTVV.

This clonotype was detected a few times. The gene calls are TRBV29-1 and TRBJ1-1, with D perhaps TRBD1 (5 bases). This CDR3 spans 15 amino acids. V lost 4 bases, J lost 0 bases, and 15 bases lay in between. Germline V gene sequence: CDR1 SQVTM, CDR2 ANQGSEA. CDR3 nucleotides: TGCAGCGTTGGTCGTCTGCGGGGGGTGAACACTGAAGCTTTCTTT. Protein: CSVGRLRGVNTEAFF.

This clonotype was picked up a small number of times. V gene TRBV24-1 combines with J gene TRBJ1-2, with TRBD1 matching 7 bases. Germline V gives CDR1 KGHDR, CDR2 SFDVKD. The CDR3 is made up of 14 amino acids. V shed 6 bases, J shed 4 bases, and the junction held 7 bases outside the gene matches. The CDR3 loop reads CATSTRGQSYGYTF. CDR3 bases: TGTGCCACCAGTACGAGGGGGCAAAGCTATGGCTACACCTTC.

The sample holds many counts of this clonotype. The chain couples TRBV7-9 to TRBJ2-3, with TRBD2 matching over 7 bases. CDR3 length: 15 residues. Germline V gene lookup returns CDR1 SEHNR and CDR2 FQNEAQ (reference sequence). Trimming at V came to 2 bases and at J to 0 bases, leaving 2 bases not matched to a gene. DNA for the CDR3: TGTGCCAGCAGCTTATCTAGCGGAAGCACAGATACGCAGTATTTT. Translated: CASSLSSGSTDTQYF.

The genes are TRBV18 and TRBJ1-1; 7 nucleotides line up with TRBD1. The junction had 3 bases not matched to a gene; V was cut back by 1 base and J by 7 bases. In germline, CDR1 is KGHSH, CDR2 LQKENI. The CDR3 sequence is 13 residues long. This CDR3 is CASSPQGQLEAFF. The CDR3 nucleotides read TGTGCCAGCTCACCACAGGGACAGCTTGAAGCTTTCTTT.

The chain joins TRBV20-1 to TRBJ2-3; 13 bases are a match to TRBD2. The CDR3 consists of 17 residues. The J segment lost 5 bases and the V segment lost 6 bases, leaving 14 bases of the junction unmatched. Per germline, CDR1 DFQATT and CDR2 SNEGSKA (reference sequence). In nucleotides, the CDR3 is TGCAGTGCGCCCGGGACTAGCGGGACACTTCGGGTAGATACGCAGTATTTT. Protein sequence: CSAPGTSGTLRVDTQYF.

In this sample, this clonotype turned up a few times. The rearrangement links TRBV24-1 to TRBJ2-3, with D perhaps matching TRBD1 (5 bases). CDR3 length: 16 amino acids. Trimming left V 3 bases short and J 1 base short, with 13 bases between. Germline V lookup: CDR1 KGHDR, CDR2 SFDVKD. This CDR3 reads CATSDTRDFGTDTQYF. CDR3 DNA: TGTGCCACCAGTGATACCAGGGATTTCGGCACAGATACGCAGTATTTT.

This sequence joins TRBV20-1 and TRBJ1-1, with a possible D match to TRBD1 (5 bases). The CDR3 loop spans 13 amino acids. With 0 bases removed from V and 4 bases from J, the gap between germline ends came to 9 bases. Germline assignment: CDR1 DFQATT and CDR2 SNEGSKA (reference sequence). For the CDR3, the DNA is TGCAGTGCTAGAGATTGGCAGGGCACTGAAGCTTTCTTT. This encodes CSARDWQGTEAFF.

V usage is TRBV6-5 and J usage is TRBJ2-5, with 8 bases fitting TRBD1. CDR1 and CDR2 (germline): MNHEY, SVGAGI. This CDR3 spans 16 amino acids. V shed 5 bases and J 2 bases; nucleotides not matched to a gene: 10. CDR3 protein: CASSTLKQGAQETQYF. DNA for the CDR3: TGTGCCAGCAGTACATTGAAGCAGGGGGCTCAAGAGACCCAGTACTTC.

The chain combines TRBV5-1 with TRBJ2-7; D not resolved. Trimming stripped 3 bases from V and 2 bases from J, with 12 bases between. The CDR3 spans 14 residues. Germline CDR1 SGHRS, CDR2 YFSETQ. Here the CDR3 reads CASSYGRATYEQYF. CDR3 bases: TGCGCCAGCAGCTATGGACGGGCTACCTACGAGCAGTACTTC.

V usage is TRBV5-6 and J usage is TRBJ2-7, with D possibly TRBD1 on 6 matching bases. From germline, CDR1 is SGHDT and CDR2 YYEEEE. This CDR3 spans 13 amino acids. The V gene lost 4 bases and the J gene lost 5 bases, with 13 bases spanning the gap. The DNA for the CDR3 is TGTGCCAGCAGCCTTCCGGGACACAACGAGCAGTACTTC. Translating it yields CASSLPGHNEQYF.

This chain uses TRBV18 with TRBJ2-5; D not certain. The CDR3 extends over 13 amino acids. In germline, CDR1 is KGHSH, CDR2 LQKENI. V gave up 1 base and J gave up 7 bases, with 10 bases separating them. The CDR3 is CASSPQDLGTQYF. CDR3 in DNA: TGTGCCAGCTCACCACAGGATCTAGGGACCCAGTACTTC.

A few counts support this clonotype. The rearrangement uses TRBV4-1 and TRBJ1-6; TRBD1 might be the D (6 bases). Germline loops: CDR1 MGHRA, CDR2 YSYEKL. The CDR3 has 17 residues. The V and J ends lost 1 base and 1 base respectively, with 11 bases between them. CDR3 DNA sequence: TGCGCCAGCAGCCAAGGACCTACAGGGTCCTATAATTCACCCCTCCACTTT. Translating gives CASSQGPTGSYNSPLHF.

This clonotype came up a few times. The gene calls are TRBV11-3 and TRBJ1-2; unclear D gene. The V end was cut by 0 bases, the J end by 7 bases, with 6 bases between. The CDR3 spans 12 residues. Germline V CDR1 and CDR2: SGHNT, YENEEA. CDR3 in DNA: TGTGCCAGCAGCTTAGATTCTGGTGGCTACACCTTC. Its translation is CASSLDSGGYTF.

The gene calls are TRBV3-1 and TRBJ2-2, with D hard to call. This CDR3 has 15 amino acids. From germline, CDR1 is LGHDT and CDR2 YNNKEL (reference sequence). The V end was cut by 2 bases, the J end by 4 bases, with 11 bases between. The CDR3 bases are TGTGCCAGCAGCCAATCCCGGAGAGGCACCGGGGAGCTGTTTTTT. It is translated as CASSQSRRGTGELFF.

DNA for the CDR3: TGTGCCAGCAGTCACGACCCTGGGACTGAGCAGTTCTTC. Translation: CASSHDPGTEQFF. J is TRBJ2-1 and V is TRBV6-6; D possibly matches TRBD1 or TRBD2 (5 bases each). Trimming took off 5 bases at V and 9 bases at J, with 14 bases between the two ends. The germline V gene encodes CDR1 MNHNY and CDR2 SVGAGI (reference sequence). CDR3 length: 13 amino acids.

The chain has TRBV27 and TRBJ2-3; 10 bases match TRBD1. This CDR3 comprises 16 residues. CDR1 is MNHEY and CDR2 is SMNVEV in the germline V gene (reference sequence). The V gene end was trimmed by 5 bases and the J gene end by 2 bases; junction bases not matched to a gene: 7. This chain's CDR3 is CASSRSGTGVTDTQYF. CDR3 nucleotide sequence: TGTGCCAGCAGTCGGTCCGGGACAGGGGTCACAGATACGCAGTATTTT.